This T cell receptor beta chain appears in the sequencing data of a study of blood T cells in healthy people across ages. The CDR3 is 15 residues long. CDR1 is SGHRS, CDR2 YFSETQ, per germline. V gave up 0 bases and J gave up 5 bases; unmatched junction bases: 6. This clonotype was picked up many times. The use of a sample-barcoded 5' primer and a J-beta primer mix characterized a second PCR of roughly 6 to 11 cycles. MiXCR was run by TCRdb on the 5' RACE reads, yielding one entry per CDR3 protein. Among 1 million to 1.2 million distinct CDR3 sequences listed, under 40% were seen once. The V call is TRBV5-1, the J call TRBJ2-3; 7 bases line up with TRBD2. Sequencing was performed on blood. This TCR came from a man between 18 and 29 years old in good health. Here the CDR3 reads CASSLEAGHGDTQYF. The CDR3 DNA reads TGCGCCAGCAGCTTGGAAGCGGGGCATGGAGATACGCAGTATTTT.